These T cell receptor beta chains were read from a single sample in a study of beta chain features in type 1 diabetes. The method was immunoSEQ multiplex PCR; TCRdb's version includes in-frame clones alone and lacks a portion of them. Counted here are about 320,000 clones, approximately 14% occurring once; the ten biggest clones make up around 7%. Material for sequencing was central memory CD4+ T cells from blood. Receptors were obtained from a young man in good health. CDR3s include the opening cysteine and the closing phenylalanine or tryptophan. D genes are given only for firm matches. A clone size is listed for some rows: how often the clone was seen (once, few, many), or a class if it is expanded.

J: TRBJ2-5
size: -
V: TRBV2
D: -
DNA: TGTGCCAGCAGGGCCGAAGAGACCCAGTACTTC
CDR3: CASRAEETQYF

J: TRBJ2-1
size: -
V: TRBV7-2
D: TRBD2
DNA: TGTGCCAGCAGCGCTACTAGCGGAGCTGACAATGAGCAGTTCTTC
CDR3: CASSATSGADNEQFF

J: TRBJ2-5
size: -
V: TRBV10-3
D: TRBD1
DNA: TGTGCCATCAGTGAGTCAAGGGGGCCCGGAGAGACCCAGTACTTC
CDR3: CAISESRGPGETQYF

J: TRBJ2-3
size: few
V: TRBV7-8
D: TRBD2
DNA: TGTGCCAGCAGCTCCACGACTAGCAAGTTAGATACGCAGTATTTT
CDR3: CASSSTTSKLDTQYF

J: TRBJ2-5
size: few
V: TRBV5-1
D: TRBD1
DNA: TGCGCCAGCAGCTTGGGGGACAGGAAAGAGACCCAGTACTTC
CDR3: CASSLGDRKETQYF

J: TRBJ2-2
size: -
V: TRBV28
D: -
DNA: TGTGCCAGCAGTCTAGGTTGGCCGGAAACTATTTCGAACACCGGGGAGCTGTTTTTT
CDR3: CASSLGWPETISNTGELFF

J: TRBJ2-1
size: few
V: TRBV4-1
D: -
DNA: TGCGCCAGCAGCCAATCAGTCTTCGTCTACAATGAGCAGTTCTTC
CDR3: CASSQSVFVYNEQFF

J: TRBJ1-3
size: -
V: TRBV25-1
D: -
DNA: TGTGCCAGCAGTGACGCCCATTCTAACTCTGGAAACACCATATATTTT
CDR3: CASSDAHSNSGNTIYF

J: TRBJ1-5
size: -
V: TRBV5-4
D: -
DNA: TGTGCCAGCAGCGAAGGCGGACGGAGCAATCAGCCCCAGCATTTT
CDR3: CASSEGGRSNQPQHF

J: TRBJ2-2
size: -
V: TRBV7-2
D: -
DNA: TGTGCCAGCAGCCAAGGCCCCGGGGAGCTGTTTTTT
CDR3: CASSQGPGELFF

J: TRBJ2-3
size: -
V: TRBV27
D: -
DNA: TGTGCCAGCAGTTTGAGGTTTGATAGCTGGGCAGATACGCAGTATTTT
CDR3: CASSLRFDSWADTQYF

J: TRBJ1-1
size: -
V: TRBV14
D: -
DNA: TGTGCCAGCAGCCGAGCGAACAGGGCCACTGAAGCTTTCTTT
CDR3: CASSRANRATEAFF

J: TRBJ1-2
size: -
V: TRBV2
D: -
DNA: TGTGCCAGCACCCTCTTAGGGCAGACGAACTATGGCTACACCTTC
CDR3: CASTLLGQTNYGYTF

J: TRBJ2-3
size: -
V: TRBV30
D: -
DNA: TGTGCCTGGACTAGGCAGGAGGGGGATACGCAGTATTTT
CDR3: CAWTRQEGDTQYF

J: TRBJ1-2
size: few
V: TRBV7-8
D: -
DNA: TGTGCCAGCAGCCGTCAGGGCAGAGCTAACTATGGCTACACCTTC
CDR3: CASSRQGRANYGYTF

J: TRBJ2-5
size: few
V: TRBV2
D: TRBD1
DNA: TGTGCCAGCAGTGAGGGGACAGGGTCCTGGGAGACCCAGTACTTC
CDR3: CASSEGTGSWETQYF

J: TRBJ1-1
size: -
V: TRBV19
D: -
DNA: TGTGCCAGTAGATTTTCGTCTTTTGGGTCCAATAGTGAAGCTTTCTTT
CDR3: CASRFSSFGSNSEAFF

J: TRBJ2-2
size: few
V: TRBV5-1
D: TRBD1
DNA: TGCGCCAGCAGCTTTGGGACAGGGCTAAGCACCGGGGAGCTGTTTTTT
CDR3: CASSFGTGLSTGELFF

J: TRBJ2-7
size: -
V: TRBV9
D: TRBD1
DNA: TGTGCCAGCAGCCCCACCGGGACAGGGGATTACGAGCAGTACTTC
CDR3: CASSPTGTGDYEQYF

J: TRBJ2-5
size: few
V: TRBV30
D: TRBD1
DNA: TGTGCCTGGAGTGCCCTGGGACAGGGTGGGGAGACCCAGTACTTC
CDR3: CAWSALGQGGETQYF

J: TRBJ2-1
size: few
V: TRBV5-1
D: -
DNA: TGCGCCAGCACTCCGGCGGCCGTTAATGAGCAGTTCTTC
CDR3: CASTPAAVNEQFF

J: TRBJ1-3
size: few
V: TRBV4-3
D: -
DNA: TGCGCCAGCAGCCAGCCTTTAGTCGGAAACACCATATATTTT
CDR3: CASSQPLVGNTIYF

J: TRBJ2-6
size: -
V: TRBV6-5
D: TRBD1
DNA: TGTGCCAGCAGAGCGACAGGGCTAGGGGCCAACGTCCTGACTTTC
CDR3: CASRATGLGANVLTF

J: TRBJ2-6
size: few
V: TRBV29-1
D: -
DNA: TGCAGCGTTGAAGTAGGATCTGGGGCCAACGTCCTGACTTTC
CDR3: CSVEVGSGANVLTF

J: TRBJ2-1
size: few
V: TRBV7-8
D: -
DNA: TGTGCCAGCAGCCTTAATCCTAGGGGATCCTCCTTTAAAAACAATGAGCAGTTCTTC
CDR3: CASSLNPRGSSFKNNEQFF

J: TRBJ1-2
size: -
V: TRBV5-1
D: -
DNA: TGCGCCAGCAGCTTGGTCCAGCAGTCCCTCCTCGGCTACACCTTC
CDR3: CASSLVQQSLLGYTF

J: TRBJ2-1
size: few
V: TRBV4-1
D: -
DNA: TGTGCCAGCAGCCAAGAGTTTACTCGTTACAATGAGCAGTTCTTC
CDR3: CASSQEFTRYNEQFF

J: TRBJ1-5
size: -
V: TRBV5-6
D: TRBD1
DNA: TGTGCCAGCAGCTTAACCGGGACAGGGGATCAGCCCCAGCATTTT
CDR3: CASSLTGTGDQPQHF

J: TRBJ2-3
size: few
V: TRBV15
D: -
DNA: TGTGCCACCAGCAGAGTTGGGCAGGGCCTCACAGATACGCAGTATTTT
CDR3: CATSRVGQGLTDTQYF

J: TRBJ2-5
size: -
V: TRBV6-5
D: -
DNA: TGTGCCAGCAGTGAAGAGACCCAGTACTTC
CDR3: CASSEETQYF

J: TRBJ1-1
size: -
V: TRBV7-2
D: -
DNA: TGTGCCAGCAGCTTAGACGGCCTTCGTGAAGCTTTCTTT
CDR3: CASSLDGLREAFF

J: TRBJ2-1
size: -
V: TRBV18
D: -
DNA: TGTGCCAGCTCACTTTCCGGGACCTCTCTCGATCCCTACAATGAGCAGTTCTTC
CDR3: CASSLSGTSLDPYNEQFF

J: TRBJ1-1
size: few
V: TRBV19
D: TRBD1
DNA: TGTGCCAGTAGTATGGACAGGGGGGACACTGAAGCTTTCTTT
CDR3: CASSMDRGDTEAFF

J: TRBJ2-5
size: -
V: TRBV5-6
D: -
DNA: TGTGCCAGCTCATGGGGGGACACCATCAAAGGAATAGAGACCCAGTACTTC
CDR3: CASSWGDTIKGIETQYF

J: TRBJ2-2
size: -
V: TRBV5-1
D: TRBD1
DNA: TGCGCCAGCAGCAGTACCGCCCGACAGGGGGCCGGGGAGCTGTTTTTT
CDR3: CASSSTARQGAGELFF

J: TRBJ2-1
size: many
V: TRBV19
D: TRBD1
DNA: TGTGCCAGTAGTAGATTGAGGGGGCCCTCCTACAATGAGCAGTTCTTC
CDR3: CASSRLRGPSYNEQFF

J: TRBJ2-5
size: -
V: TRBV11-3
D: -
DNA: TGTGCCAGCAGCTTAGGTCCGCCCCTGGGGACCCAGTACTTC
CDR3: CASSLGPPLGTQYF

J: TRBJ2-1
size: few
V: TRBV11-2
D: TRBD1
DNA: TGTGCCAGCAGCCCCCGGACAGGGAAAAATGAGCAGTTCTTC
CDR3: CASSPRTGKNEQFF

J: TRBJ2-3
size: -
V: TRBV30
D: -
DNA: TGTGCCTGGAGTGCGTTCAGCACAGATACGCAGTATTTT
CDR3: CAWSAFSTDTQYF

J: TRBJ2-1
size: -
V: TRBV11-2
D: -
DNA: TGTGCCAGCAGCTTTCCAAGGCAGTTCTTC
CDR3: CASSFPRQFF

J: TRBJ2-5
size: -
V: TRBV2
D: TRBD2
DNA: TGTGCCAGCAGACGACTAGCGGGAGGTTCACAAGAGACCCAGTACTTC
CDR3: CASRRLAGGSQETQYF

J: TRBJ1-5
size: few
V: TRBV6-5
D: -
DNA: TGTGCCAGCAGTGAAGTCCCAAGTCAGCCCCAGCATTTT
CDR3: CASSEVPSQPQHF

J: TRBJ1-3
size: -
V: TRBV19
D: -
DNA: TGTGCCAGTAGTACGGGGGCAAGGAACACCATATATTTT
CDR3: CASSTGARNTIYF

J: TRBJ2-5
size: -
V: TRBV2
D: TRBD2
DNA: TGTGCCAGCAGTAGCCTAGCGGGGGGGCGAGAGACCCAGTACTTC
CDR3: CASSSLAGGRETQYF

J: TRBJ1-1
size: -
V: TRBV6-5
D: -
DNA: TGTGCCAGCACCCGGACCTGGAACACTGAAGCTTTCTTT
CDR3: CASTRTWNTEAFF

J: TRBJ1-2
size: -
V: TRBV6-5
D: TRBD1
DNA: TGTGCCAGCAGTTACTCCGGACAGGTTTCTTCTGGCTACACCTTC
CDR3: CASSYSGQVSSGYTF

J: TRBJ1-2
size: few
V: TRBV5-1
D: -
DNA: TGCGCCAGCAGCCGGGACGCTACCTTGGGCTACACCTTC
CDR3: CASSRDATLGYTF

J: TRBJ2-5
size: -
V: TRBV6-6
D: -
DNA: TGTGCCAGCAGTTACAGGACTAGAGGGGGGGAGACCCAGTACTTC
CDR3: CASSYRTRGGETQYF

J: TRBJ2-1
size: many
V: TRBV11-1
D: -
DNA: TGTGCCAGCAGCCCACTCTTACTGTCCGGGAGAAGAAATGAGCAGTTCTTC
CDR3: CASSPLLLSGRRNEQFF

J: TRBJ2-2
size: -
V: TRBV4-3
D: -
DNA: TGCGCCAGCAGCCAAGACCCCACCGGGGAGCTGTTTTTT
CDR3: CASSQDPTGELFF

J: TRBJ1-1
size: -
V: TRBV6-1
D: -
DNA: TGTGCCAGCAGTGCCCACCCGCTCGGTGGGAACACTGAAGCTTTCTTT
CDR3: CASSAHPLGGNTEAFF

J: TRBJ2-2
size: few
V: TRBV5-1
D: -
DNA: TGCGCCAGCAATCAACGCGGGGCGCGGAACACCGGGGAGCTGTTTTTT
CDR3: CASNQRGARNTGELFF

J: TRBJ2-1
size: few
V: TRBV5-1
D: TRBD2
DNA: TGCGCCAGCAGCCAAGACCTTAGCGGGGCCTACAATGAGCAGTTCTTC
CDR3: CASSQDLSGAYNEQFF

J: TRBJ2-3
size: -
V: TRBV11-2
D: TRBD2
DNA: TGTGCCAGCAGCTTGGTGGGGCGGGGGACTAGCGCCACAGATACGCAGTATTTT
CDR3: CASSLVGRGTSATDTQYF